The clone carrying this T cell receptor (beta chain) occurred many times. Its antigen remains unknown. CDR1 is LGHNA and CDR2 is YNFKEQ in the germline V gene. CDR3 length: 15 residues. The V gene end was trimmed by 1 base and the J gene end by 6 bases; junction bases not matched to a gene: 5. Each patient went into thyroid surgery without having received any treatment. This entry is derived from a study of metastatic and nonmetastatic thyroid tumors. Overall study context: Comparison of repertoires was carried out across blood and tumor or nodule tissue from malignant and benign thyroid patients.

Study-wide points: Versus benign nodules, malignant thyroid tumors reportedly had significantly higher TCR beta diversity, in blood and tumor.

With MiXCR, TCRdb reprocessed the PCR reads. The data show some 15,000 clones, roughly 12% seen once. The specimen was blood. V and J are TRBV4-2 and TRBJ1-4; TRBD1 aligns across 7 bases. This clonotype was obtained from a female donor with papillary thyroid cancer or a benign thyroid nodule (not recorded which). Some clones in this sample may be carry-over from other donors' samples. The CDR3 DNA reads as TGTGCCAGCAGCCAAGTAGGGACAGAAGATGAAAAACTGTTTTTT. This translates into CASSQVGTEDEKLFF.